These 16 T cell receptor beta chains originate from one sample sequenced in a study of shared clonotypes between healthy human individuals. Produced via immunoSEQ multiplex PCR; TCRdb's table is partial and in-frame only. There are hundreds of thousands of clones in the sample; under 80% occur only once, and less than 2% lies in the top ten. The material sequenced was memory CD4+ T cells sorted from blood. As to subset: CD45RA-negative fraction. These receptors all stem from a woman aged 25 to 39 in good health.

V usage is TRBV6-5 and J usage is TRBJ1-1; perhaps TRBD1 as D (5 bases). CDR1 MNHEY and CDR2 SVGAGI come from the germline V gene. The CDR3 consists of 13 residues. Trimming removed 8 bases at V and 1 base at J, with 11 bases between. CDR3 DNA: TGTGCCAGCTTAAGGGGTGCGAACACTGAAGCTTTCTTT. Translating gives CASLRGANTEAFF.

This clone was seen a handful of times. The CDR3 region is CASSHSGSSGNTIYF. The DNA for the CDR3 is TGTGCCAGCAGCCACTCGGGATCCTCTGGAAACACCATATATTTT. V usage is TRBV16 and J usage is TRBJ1-3, with unresolved D. The germline V gene encodes CDR1 KGHSY and CDR2 FQNENV. This CDR3 has 15 residues. With 3 bases removed from V and 0 bases from J, the gap between germline ends came to 9 bases.

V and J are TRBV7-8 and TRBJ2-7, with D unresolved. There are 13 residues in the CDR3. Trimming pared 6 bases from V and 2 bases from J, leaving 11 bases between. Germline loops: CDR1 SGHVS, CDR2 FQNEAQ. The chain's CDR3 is CASRITQTYEQYF. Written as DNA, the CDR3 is TGTGCCAGCAGAATAACACAGACCTACGAGCAGTACTTC.

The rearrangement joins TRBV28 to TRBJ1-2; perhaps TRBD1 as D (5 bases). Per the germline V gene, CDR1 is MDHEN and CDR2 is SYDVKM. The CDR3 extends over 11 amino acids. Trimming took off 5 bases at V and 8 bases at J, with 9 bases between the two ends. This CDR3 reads CASSAGRGYTF. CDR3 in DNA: TGTGCCAGCAGTGCAGGGAGAGGCTACACCTTC.

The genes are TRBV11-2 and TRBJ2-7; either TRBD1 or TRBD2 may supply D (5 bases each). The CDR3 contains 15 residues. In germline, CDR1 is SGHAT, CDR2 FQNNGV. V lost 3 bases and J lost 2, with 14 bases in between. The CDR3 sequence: CASSLGPQGPYEQYF. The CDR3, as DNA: TGTGCCAGCAGCTTGGGCCCCCAGGGACCCTACGAGCAGTACTTC.

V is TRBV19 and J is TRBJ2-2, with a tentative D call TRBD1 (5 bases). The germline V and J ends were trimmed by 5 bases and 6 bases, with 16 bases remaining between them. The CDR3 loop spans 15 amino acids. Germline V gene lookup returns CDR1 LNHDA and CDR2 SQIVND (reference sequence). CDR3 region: CASSSGRVWSGELFF. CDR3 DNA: TGTGCCAGTAGTTCCGGCAGGGTCTGGTCCGGGGAGCTGTTTTTT.

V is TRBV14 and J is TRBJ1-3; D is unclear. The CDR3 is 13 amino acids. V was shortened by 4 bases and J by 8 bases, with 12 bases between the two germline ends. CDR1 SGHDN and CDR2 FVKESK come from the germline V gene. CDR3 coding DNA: TGTGCCAGCAGCCCTTATTATGGGGACACCATATATTTT. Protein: CASSPYYGDTIYF.

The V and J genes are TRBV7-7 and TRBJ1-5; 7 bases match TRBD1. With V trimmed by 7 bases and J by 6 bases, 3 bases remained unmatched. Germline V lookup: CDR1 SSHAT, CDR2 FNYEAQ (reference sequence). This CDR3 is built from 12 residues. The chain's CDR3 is CASTQGGQPQHF. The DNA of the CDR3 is TGTGCCAGCACCCAGGGGGGTCAGCCCCAGCATTTT.

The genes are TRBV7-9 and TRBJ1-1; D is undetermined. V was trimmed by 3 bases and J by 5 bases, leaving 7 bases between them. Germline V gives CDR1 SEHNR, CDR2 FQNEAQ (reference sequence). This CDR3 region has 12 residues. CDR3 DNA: TGTGCCAGCAGCTTCGAGAGGACTGAAGCTTTCTTT. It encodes CASSFERTEAFF.

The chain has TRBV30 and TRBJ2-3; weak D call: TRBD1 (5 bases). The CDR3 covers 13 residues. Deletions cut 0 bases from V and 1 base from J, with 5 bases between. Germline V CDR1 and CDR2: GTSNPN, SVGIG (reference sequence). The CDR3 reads CAWSVQGTDTQYF. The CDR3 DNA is TGTGCCTGGAGTGTACAGGGCACAGATACGCAGTATTTT.

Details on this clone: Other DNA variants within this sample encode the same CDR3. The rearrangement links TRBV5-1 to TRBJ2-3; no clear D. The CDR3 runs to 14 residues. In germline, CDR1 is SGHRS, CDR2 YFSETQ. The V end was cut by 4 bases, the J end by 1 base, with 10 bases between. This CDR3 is CASSQGTGTDTQYF. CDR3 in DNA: TGCGCCAGCAGCCAAGGCACCGGCACAGATACGCAGTATTTT. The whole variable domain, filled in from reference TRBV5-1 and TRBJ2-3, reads KAGVTQTPRYLIKTRGQQVTLSCSPISGHRSVSWYQQTPGQGLQFLFEYFSETQRNKGNFPGRFSGRQFSNSRSEMNVSTLELGDSALYLCASSQGTGTDTQYFGPGTRLTVL.

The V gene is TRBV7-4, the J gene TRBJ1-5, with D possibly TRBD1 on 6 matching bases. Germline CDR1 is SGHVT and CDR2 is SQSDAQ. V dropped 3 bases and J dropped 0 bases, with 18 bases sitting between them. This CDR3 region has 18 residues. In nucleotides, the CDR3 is TGTGCCAGCAGCTTGCGCGAGGGGGGAGGTTATAGCAATCAGCCCCAGCATTTT. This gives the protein CASSLREGGGYSNQPQHF.

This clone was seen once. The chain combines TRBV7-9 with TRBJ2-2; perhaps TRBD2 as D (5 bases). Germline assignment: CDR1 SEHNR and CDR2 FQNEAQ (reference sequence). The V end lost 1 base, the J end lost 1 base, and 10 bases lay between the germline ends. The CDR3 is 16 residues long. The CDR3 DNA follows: TGTGCCAGCAGCTTAGGGGTTGGAGGGAACACCGGGGAGCTGTTTTTT. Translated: CASSLGVGGNTGELFF. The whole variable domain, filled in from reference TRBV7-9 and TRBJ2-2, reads DTGVSQNPRHKITKRGQNVTFRCDPISEHNRLYWYRQTLGQGPEFLTYFQNEAQLEKSRLLSDRFSAERPKGSFSTLEIQRTEQGDSAMYLCASSLGVGGNTGELFFGEGSRLTVL.

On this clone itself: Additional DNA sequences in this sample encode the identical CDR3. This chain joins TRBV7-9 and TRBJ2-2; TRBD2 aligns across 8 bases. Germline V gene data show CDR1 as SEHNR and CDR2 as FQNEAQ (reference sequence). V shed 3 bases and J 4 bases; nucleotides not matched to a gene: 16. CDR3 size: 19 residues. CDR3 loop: CASSFRRSGRGEGTGELFF. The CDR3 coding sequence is TGTGCCAGCAGCTTCCGGAGGAGCGGGAGAGGCGAAGGCACCGGGGAGCTGTTTTTT.

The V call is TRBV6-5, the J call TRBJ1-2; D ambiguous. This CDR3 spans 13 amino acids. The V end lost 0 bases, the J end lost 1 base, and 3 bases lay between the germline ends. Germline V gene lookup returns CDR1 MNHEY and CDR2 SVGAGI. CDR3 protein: CASSYSSNYGYTF. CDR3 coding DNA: TGTGCCAGCAGTTACTCGAGTAACTATGGCTACACCTTC.

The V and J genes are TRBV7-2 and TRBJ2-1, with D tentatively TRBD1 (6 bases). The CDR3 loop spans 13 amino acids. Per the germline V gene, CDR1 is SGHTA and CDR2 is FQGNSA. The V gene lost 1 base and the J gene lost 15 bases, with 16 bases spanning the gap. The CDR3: CASSLDERTVRFF. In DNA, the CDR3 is TGTGCCAGCAGCTTAGATGAACGGACAGTTAGGTTCTTC.